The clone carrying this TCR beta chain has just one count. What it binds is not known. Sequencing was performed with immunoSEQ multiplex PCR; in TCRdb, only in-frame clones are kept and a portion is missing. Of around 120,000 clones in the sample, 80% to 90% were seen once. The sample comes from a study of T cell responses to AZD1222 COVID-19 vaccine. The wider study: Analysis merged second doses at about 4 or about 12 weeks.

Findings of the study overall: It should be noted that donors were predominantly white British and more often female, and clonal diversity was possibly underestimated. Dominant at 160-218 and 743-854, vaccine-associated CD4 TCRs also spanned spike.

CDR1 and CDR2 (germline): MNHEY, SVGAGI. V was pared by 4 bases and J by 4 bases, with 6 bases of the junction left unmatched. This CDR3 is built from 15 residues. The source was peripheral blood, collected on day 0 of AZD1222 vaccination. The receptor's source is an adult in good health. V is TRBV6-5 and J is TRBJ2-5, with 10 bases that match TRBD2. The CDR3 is CASSFGVAGGETQYF. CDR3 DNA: TGTGCCAGCAGTTTTGGGGTAGCGGGAGGAGAGACCCAGTACTTC.